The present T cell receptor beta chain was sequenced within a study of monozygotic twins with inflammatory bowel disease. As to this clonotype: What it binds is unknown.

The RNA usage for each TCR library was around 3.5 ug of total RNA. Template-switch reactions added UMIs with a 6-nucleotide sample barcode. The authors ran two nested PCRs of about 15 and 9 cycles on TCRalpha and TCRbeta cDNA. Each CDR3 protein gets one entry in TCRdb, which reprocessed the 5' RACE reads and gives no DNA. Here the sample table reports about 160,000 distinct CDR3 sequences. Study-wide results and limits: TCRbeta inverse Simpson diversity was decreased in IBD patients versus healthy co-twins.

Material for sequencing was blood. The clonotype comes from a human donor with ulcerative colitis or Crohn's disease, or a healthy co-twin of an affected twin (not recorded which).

CDR3: CASSSRTDTEAFF. This rearrangement joins TRBV7-7 to TRBJ1-1; TCRdb's D call of TRBD1 is untestable without DNA. Germline assignment: CDR1 SSHAT and CDR2 FNYEAQ (reference sequence). The CDR3 contains 13 residues. The complete variable domain, with remaining parts taken from reference TRBV7-7 and TRBJ1-1, reads GAGVSQSPRYKVTKRGQDVTLRCDPISSHATLYWYQQALGQGPEFLTYFNYEAQPDKSGLPSDRFSAERPEGSISTLTIQRTEQRDSAMYRCASSSRTDTEAFFGQGTRLTVV.